The source of this T cell receptor beta chain is a study of Graves' ophthalmopathy and Graves' hyperthyroidism. Across the study: No treatment had been given when peripheral blood was collected at initial diagnosis.

Ophthalmopathy donors' eye disease showed moderate-to-severe activity, CAS of at least 3, NOSPECS of at least 4 and duration under 3 months. Serum thyroxine and TRAb, along with clinical symptoms, thyroid ultrasound and orbital computed tomography, were what diagnosis relied on. Amplified TCR beta CDR3 regions were obtained using RNA transcripts as template. The library came from an HTBI-primed first-round RT-PCR and a second-round multiplex PCR. TCRdb used MiXCR to reprocess the multiplex PCR reads, holding one entry per CDR3 protein. The sample holds about 210,000 distinct CDR3 sequences, over 25% seen once. Trimming cost V 8 bases and J 6 bases; bases outside gene matches: 5. CDR1 is MNHNS, CDR2 SASEGT, per germline. CDR3 size: 12 residues.

The rearrangement links TRBV6-1 to TRBJ2-7; the match to TRBD1 covers 9 bases. This receptor was obtained from a man aged 50 or older with Graves' ophthalmopathy. The sample consisted of peripheral blood. The CDR3 bases are TGTGCCAGCGCACAGGGGGCGAGCGAGCAGTACTTC. This translates into CASAQGASEQYF.